What follows are 27 T cell receptor beta chains derived from one specimen sequenced in a study of T-cell memory formation after mild COVID-19. Via MiXCR, TCRdb re-called the 5' RACE reads, giving one row per CDR3 protein. The sample contains fewer than 250,000 distinct CDR3 sequences, about 10% of which appear only once. The specimen was PBMCs or a T cell subset sorted from them (not recorded which). Receptors originate from a man between 18 and 35 years old who had mild COVID-19 (a few samples of this study predate the infection). Cell type and time point are not known.

This clonotype has a handful of counts. The chain is built from TRBV5-4 and TRBJ2-4; a weak D match, TRBD2 (6 bases). The CDR3 runs 17 residues. The ends were cut back, 2 bases at V and 3 bases at J, with 18 bases in the middle. Germline V gives CDR1 SGHNT, CDR2 YYREEE (reference sequence). The CDR3 bases are TGTGCCAGCAGCTTCATTTATGGGGGGAGAGGCAAAAACATTCAGTACTTC. It is translated as CASSFIYGGRGKNIQYF.

On this clonotype: The germline gene is not matched at one end of the junction; a read error may be the cause. V usage is TRBV5-8 and J usage is TRBJ1-4, with 8 bases identical to TRBD1. This CDR3 has 14 amino acids. Germline V lookup: CDR1 SGHTS, CDR2 YDEGEE. CDR3 coding DNA: TGTGCCAGCAGCTTGGCTCTGAGACAGGGGCGCTTGGTCTTT. Translating gives CASSLALRQGRLVF.

This clonotype was observed a few times. The rearrangement links TRBV5-1 to TRBJ2-3; 8 bases fit TRBD2. The J segment lost 5 bases and the V segment lost 0 bases, leaving 8 bases of the junction unmatched. The CDR3 covers 16 residues. The V gene's germline CDR1 is SGHRS and CDR2 YFSETQ. Here the CDR3 DNA reads TGCGCCAGCAGCTTGGCTACAGCGGGGGATGGAGATACGCAGTATTTT. Translation gives CASSLATAGDGDTQYF.

The table lists this clonotype with a few counts. The CDR3 nucleotides read TGTGCCAGCAGTGAGGACAGGGGTCCCGGGGAGCTGTTTTTT. It codes for CASSEDRGPGELFF. The rearrangement links TRBV6-1 to TRBJ2-2; 9 bases line up with TRBD1. The CDR3 runs 14 residues. Trimming took 3 bases from V and 6 from J; bases not matched to a gene: 2. Germline V CDR1 and CDR2: MNHNS, SASEGT.

The chain carries TRBV5-1 and TRBJ1-2; 8 nucleotides agree with TRBD1. This CDR3 spans 12 amino acids. Germline CDR1 SGHRS, CDR2 YFSETQ. Trimming took 6 bases from V and 4 from J; bases not matched to a gene: 2. For the CDR3, the DNA is TGCGCCAGCACAGGGGGCAGCTATGGCTACACCTTC. Amino acid sequence: CASTGGSYGYTF.

The J gene is TRBJ2-5, the V gene TRBV11-2; possibly TRBD2 for D (5 bases). The CDR3 is 12 amino acids. V lost 7 bases to trimming and J lost 5 bases, with 11 bases between them. CDR1 SGHAT and CDR2 FQNNGV come from the germline V gene. CDR3 region: CASTEGGETQYF. The CDR3 coding sequence is TGTGCCAGCACCGAAGGCGGGGAGACCCAGTACTTC.

The V call is TRBV7-9, the J call TRBJ2-5; 7 nucleotides align to TRBD1. Trimming at V came to 4 bases and at J to 4 bases, leaving 9 bases not matched to a gene. CDR3 length: 15 amino acids. Per germline, CDR1 SEHNR and CDR2 FQNEAQ (reference sequence). The CDR3 DNA follows: TGTGCCAGCAGCTCCCCTGACAGGGCAAGAGAGACCCAGTACTTC. Translating gives CASSSPDRARETQYF. The whole variable domain, filled in from reference TRBV7-9 and TRBJ2-5, reads DTGVSQNPRHKITKRGQNVTFRCDPISEHNRLYWYRQTLGQGPEFLTYFQNEAQLEKSRLLSDRFSAERPKGSFSTLEIQRTEQGDSAMYLCASSSPDRARETQYFGPGTRLLVL.

This clonotype was counted only a few times. V is TRBV7-2 and J is TRBJ2-3, with 9 positions matching TRBD2. Per the germline V gene, CDR1 is SGHTA and CDR2 is FQGNSA. CDR3 size: 14 residues. Losses at the gene ends were 1 base for V and 4 bases for J; bases not matched to a gene: 0. The CDR3 loop reads CASSLGTSADTQYF. The CDR3 DNA is TGTGCCAGCAGCTTAGGGACTAGCGCAGATACGCAGTATTTT.

The chain uses TRBV13 and TRBJ1-2; D may be TRBD1 (6 bases). Germline V gives CDR1 PRHDT, CDR2 FYEKMQ (reference sequence). CDR3 size: 13 residues. V lost 3 bases to trimming and J lost 12 bases, with 17 bases between them. In DNA form, the CDR3 reads TGTGCCAGCAGCTTGGGCAGGGACATGGCGAACACCTTC. As protein: CASSLGRDMANTF.

V gene TRBV20-1 combines with J gene TRBJ2-3, with D tentatively TRBD1 (5 bases). Germline V gene sequence: CDR1 DFQATT, CDR2 SNEGSKA (reference sequence). This CDR3 contains 12 residues. V dropped 2 bases and J dropped 4 bases, with 7 bases sitting between them. The CDR3 is CSARQGPDTQYF. The CDR3 DNA sequence: TGCAGTGCTAGACAGGGCCCAGATACGCAGTATTTT.

The CDR3 DNA reads as TGCGCCAGCAGCCAGCCGCGACTAGCGGAAGAGACCCAGTACTTC. Its translation is CASSQPRLAEETQYF. The V gene is TRBV4-1, the J gene TRBJ2-5; 9 bases align to TRBD2. CDR3 size: 15 residues. Trimming took 3 bases from V and 3 from J; bases not matched to a gene: 5. In germline, CDR1 is MGHRA, CDR2 YSYEKL.

This clonotype was counted between two and nine times. The rearrangement joins TRBV12-3 or TRBV12-4 to TRBJ1-2; TRBD1 matches at 7 bases. Trimming removed 6 bases from V and 6 bases from J; junction bases left unmatched: 7. The CDR3 covers 13 residues. The chain's CDR3 is CASSFRTGHGYTF. The CDR3 bases are TGTGCCAGCAGCTTCAGGACAGGACATGGCTACACCTTC.

The chain has TRBV6-5 and TRBJ1-1, with a weak D call TRBD1 (5 bases). V was shortened by 8 bases and J by 1 base, with 17 bases between the two germline ends. The CDR3 contains 15 residues. The germline CDR1 and CDR2 sequences are MNHEY and SVGAGI. The CDR3 sequence: CASGKTQVGNTEAFF. For the CDR3, the DNA is TGTGCCAGCGGAAAAACACAGGTGGGGAACACTGAAGCTTTCTTT.

In its sample, this clonotype was seen a few times. The chain recombines TRBV2 with TRBJ2-3, with 8 bases that match TRBD2. J was trimmed by 5 bases and V by 6 bases; bases with no gene match: 1. The V gene's germline CDR1 is SNHLY and CDR2 FYNNEI. The CDR3 consists of 12 residues. The CDR3 nucleotides read TGTGCCAGCAGCGGGGGGGAAGATACGCAGTATTTT. This gives the protein CASSGGEDTQYF.

In its sample, this clonotype was seen a few times. The chain uses TRBV9 and TRBJ1-2; 7 nucleotides match TRBD1. Germline trimming cut 4 bases from V and 4 bases from J; bases unmatched to any gene: 7. Germline V gives CDR1 SGDLS, CDR2 YYNGEE. CDR3 size: 14 residues. The chain's CDR3 is CASSPGQEAYGYTF. CDR3 coding DNA: TGTGCCAGCAGCCCAGGACAGGAGGCCTATGGCTACACCTTC.

This chain uses TRBV28 with TRBJ2-3, with TRBD2 matching 9 bases. J gave up 3 bases and V 3 bases, and 4 bases lay outside the gene matches. This CDR3 has 15 residues. The V gene's germline CDR1 is MDHEN and CDR2 SYDVKM. CDR3 nucleotide sequence: TGTGCCAGCAGTTTTACGGCGGGGGGGACAGATACGCAGTATTTT. Protein sequence: CASSFTAGGTDTQYF.

This clonotype came up many times. This chain uses TRBV4-1 with TRBJ2-3, with 8 bases that match TRBD2. Germline values: CDR1 MGHRA, CDR2 YSYEKL. The CDR3 totals 17 residues. Trimming took 0 bases from V and 2 from J; bases not matched to a gene: 7. CDR3 in DNA: TGCGCCAGCAGCCAAGATTTTACTAGCGGATACACAGATACGCAGTATTTT. It codes for CASSQDFTSGYTDTQYF.

This clonotype was picked up a small number of times. The CDR3 reads CASSQLQQGTEAFF. DNA of the CDR3: TGTGCCAGCAGCCAACTACAACAGGGGACTGAAGCTTTCTTT. The chain couples TRBV3-1 to TRBJ1-1; 7 nucleotides agree with TRBD1. The CDR3 is 14 amino acids. Unmatched junction bases numbered 5, after V lost 2 bases and J lost 5 bases. Germline CDR1 and CDR2: LGHDT and YNNKEL (reference sequence).

This clonotype showed up just a few times. The V call is TRBV9, the J call TRBJ1-3; D is possibly TRBD1 (5 bases). Germline assignment: CDR1 SGDLS and CDR2 YYNGEE. The CDR3 loop spans 15 amino acids. The ends were cut back, 4 bases at V and 1 base at J, with 12 bases in the middle. CDR3 amino acids: CASSREGSSGNTIYF. CDR3 bases: TGTGCCAGCAGCCGTGAGGGGTCGTCTGGAAACACCATATATTTT.

The rearrangement joins TRBV5-1 to TRBJ2-3; D is unresolved. Per germline, CDR1 SGHRS and CDR2 YFSETQ. Between the trimmed V and J ends, which lost 4 bases and 5 bases, there was a span of 14 bases. This CDR3 comprises 14 residues. As DNA, the CDR3 is TGCGCCAGCAGCGCAGGTTGGTTGGGAGATACGCAGTATTTT. Translating it yields CASSAGWLGDTQYF.

The J gene is TRBJ2-1, the V gene TRBV4-2, with D unclear. The CDR3 covers 13 residues. With 1 base removed from V and 5 bases from J, the gap between germline ends came to 6 bases. Germline V gene lookup returns CDR1 LGHNA and CDR2 YNFKEQ. The CDR3 nucleotides read TGTGCCAGCAGCCAAGCCAAGGACAATGAGCAGTTCTTC. This translates into CASSQAKDNEQFF.

The V call is TRBV6-5, the J call TRBJ2-4; D may match TRBD1 or TRBD2 (5 bases each). The germline V gene encodes CDR1 MNHEY and CDR2 SVGAGI. This CDR3 has 15 amino acids. V shed 5 bases and J shed 0 bases, with 11 bases lying between them. CDR3 sequence reads: CASSAGALAKNIQYF. The CDR3 DNA follows: TGTGCCAGCAGTGCCGGGGCTCTAGCCAAAAACATTCAGTACTTC.

This clonotype has a handful of counts. DNA for the CDR3: TGTGCCAGCAGTTTAGAGGTTGGCTACACCTTC. This codes for CASSLEVGYTF. V and J are TRBV12-3 or TRBV12-4 and TRBJ1-2; no definite D call. This CDR3 spans 11 amino acids. The V end was cut by 1 base, the J end by 7 bases, with 4 bases between.

This clonotype was counted a few times. The chain has TRBV20-1 and TRBJ1-1; no definite D call. This CDR3 contains 11 residues. Germline V gene sequence: CDR1 DFQATT, CDR2 SNEGSKA (reference sequence). CDR3 loop: CRGSKDTEAFF. Here the CDR3 DNA reads TGCAGGGGCAGTAAGGACACTGAAGCTTTCTTT.

The rearrangement links TRBV21-1 to TRBJ2-5; the table's D gene call, TRBD1, was not cross checked with the DNA. TRBV21-1 has pseudogene status. The length of the CDR3 is 17 residues. DNA for the CDR3: TGTGCCAGCAGCCTACGGGAGGCAGGGGGCTGGCAAGAGACCCAGTACTTC. It codes for CASSLREAGGWQETQYF.

In this sample, this clonotype turned up a few times. The rearrangement joins TRBV6-5 to TRBJ2-1; 9 nucleotides align to TRBD1. The length of the CDR3 is 17 residues. J gave up 8 bases and V 0 bases, and 11 bases lay outside the gene matches. The V gene's germline CDR1 is MNHEY and CDR2 SVGAGI. CDR3 bases: TGTGCCAGCAGTTACTCGATCCGGGACAGGGAGGTTTATGAGCAGTTCTTC. Protein sequence: CASSYSIRDREVYEQFF.

The J gene is TRBJ2-7, the V gene TRBV7-2; TRBD2 matches at 12 bases. CDR3 length equals 15 residues. V lost 3 bases to trimming and J lost 2 bases; unmatched junction nucleotides: 2. Germline CDR1 and CDR2: SGHTA and FQGNSA. In DNA, the CDR3 is TGTGCCAGCAGCTTGGGACTAGCGGGCCCCTACGAGCAGTACGTC. Translation gives CASSLGLAGPYEQYV.